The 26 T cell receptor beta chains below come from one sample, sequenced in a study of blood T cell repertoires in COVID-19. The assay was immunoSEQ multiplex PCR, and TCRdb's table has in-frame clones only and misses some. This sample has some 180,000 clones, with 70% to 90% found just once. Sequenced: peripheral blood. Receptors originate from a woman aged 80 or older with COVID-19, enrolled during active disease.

CDR3: CASSPRGASTDTQYF. CDR3 in DNA: TGTGCCAGCAGCCCCCGGGGGGCTAGCACAGATACGCAGTATTTT. The gene calls are TRBV3-1 (or the pseudogene TRBV3-2) and TRBJ2-3; D is perhaps TRBD2 (7 bases). This CDR3 contains 15 residues. The germline V gene has CDR1 LGHDT and CDR2 YNNKEL (reference sequence). Trimming removed 4 bases from V and 0 bases from J, with 11 bases in between.

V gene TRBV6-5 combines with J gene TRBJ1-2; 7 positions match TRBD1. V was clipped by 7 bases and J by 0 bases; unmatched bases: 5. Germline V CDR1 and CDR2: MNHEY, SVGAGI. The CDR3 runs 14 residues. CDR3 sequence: CASKRDSANYGYTF. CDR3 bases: TGTGCCAGCAAGAGGGACAGTGCTAACTATGGCTACACCTTC.

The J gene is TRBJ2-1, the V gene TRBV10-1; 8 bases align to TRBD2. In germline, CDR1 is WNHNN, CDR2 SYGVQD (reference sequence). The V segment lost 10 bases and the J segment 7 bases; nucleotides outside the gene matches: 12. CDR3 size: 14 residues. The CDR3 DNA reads TGCGCCACGCAGACTAGCGTTTCAGAGAATGAGCAGTTCTTC. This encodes CATQTSVSENEQFF.

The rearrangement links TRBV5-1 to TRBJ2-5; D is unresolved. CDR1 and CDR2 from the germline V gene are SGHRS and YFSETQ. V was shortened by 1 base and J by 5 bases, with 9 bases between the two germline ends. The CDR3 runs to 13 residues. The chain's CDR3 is CASSLSSYETQYF. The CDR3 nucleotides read TGCGCCAGCAGCTTGAGTAGCTACGAGACCCAGTACTTC.

This CDR3 is CASSASGVNTGELFF. The CDR3 DNA follows: TGTGCCAGCAGTGCCAGCGGGGTAAACACCGGGGAGCTGTTTTTT. J is TRBJ2-2 and V is TRBV2; TRBD2 agrees at 7 bases. There are 15 residues in the CDR3. Germline values: CDR1 SNHLY, CDR2 FYNNEI. Trimming took 4 bases from V and 2 from J; bases not matched to a gene: 4.

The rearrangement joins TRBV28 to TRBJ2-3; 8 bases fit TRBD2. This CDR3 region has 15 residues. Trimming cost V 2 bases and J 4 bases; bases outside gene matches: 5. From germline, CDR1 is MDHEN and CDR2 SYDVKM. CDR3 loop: CASSLLAGGADTQYF. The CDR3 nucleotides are TGTGCCAGCAGTTTACTGGCGGGGGGCGCAGATACGCAGTATTTT.

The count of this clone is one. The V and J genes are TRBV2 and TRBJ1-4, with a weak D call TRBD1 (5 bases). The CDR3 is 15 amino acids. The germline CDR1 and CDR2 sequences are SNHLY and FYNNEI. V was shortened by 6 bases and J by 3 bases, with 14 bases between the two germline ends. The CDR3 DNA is TGTGCCAGCAGGAACAGGCCGTCATCTAATGAAAAACTGTTTTTT. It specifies CASRNRPSSNEKLFF.

In DNA form, the CDR3 reads TGTGCCAGCAGTGTTACAAGGCCCCTGGGAGCACAGCCCCAGCATTTT. Its protein is CASSVTRPLGAQPQHF. This rearrangement joins TRBV6-1 to TRBJ1-5, with unresolved D. Per the germline V gene, CDR1 is MNHNS and CDR2 is SASEGT. The V end was cut by 4 bases, the J end by 7 bases, with 20 bases between. The CDR3 runs 16 residues.

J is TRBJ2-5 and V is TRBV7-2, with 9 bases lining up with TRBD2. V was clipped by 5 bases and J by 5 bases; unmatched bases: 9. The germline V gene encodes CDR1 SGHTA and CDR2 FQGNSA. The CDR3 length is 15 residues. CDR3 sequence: CASSIPTTSGETQYF. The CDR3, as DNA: TGTGCCAGCAGCATCCCGACGACTAGCGGTGAGACCCAGTACTTC.

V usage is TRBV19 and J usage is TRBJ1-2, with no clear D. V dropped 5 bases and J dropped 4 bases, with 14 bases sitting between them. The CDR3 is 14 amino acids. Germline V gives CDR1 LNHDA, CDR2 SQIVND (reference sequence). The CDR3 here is CASSPLGGSYGYTF. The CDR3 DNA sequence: TGTGCCAGTAGTCCCCTCGGAGGATCCTATGGCTACACCTTC.

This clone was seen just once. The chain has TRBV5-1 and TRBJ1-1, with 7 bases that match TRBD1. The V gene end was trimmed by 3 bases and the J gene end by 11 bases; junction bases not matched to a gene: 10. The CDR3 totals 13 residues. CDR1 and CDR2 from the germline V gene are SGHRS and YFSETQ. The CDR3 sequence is CASSSEGGWGAFF. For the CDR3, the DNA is TGCGCCAGCAGCTCCGAAGGGGGCTGGGGGGCTTTCTTT.

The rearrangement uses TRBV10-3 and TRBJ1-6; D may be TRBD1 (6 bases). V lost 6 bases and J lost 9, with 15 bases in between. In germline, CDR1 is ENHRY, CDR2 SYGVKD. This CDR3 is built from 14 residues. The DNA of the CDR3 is TGTGCCATCAGATGGGACAATCGAGGTTCACCCCTCCACTTT. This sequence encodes CAIRWDNRGSPLHF.

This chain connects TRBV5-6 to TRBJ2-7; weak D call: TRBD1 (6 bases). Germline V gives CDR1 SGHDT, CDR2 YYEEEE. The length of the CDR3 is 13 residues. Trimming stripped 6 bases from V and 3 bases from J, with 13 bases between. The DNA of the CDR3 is TGTGCCAGCACCACCGGGACAAACTACGAGCAGTACTTC. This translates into CASTTGTNYEQYF.

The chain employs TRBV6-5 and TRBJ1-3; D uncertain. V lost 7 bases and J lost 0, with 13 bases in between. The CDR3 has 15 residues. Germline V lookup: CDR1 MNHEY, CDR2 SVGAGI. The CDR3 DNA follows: TGTGCCAGCACCCCCCGTGTCGTCTCTGGAAACACCATATATTTT. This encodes CASTPRVVSGNTIYF.

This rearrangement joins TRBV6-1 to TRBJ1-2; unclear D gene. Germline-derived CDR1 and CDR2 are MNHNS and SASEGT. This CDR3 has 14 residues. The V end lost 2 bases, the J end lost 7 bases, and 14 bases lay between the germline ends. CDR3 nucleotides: TGTGCCAGCAGTGAACCCGGGATCGATGTTGGCTACACCTTC. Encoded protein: CASSEPGIDVGYTF.

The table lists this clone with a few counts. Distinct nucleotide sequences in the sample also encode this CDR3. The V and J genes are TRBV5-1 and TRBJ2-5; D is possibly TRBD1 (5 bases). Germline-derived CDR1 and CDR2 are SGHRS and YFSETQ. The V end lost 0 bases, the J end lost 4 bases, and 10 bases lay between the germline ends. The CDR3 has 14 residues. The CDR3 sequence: CASSLGRGGETQYF. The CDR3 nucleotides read TGCGCCAGCAGCTTGGGAAGGGGTGGAGAGACCCAGTACTTC.

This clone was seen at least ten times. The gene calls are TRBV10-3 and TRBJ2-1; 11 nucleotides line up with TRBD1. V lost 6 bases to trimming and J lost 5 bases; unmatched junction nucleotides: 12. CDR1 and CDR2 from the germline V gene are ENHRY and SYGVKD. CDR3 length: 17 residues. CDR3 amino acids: CAIREDRGLVTNNEQFF. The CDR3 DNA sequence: TGTGCCATCAGAGAGGACAGGGGGCTAGTAACGAACAATGAGCAGTTCTTC.

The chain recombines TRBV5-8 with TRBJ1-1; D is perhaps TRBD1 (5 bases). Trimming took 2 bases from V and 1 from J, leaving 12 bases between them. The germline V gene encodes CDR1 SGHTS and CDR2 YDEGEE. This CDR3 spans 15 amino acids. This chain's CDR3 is CASSLNGQGNTEAFF. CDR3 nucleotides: TGTGCCAGCAGCTTAAACGGCCAGGGGAACACTGAAGCTTTCTTT.

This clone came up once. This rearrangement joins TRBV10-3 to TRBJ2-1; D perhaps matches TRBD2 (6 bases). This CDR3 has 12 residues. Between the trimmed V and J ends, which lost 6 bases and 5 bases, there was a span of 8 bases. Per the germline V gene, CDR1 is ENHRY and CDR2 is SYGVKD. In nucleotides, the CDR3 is TGTGCCATCAGCTGGGGGGACAATGAGCAGTTCTTC. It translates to CAISWGDNEQFF.

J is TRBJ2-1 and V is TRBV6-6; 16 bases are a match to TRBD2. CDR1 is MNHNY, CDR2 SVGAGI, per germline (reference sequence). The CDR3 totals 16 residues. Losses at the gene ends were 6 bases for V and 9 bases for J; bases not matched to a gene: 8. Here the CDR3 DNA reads TGTGCCAGCAGGGGGGGACTAGCGGGAGGGCTTGGTGAGCAGTTCTTC. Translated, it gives CASRGGLAGGLGEQFF.

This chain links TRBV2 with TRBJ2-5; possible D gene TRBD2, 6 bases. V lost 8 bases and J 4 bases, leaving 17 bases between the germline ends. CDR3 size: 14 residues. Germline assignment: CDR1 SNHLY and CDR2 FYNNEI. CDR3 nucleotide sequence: TGTGCCAGCTGCCCTTCTGTGGGGGGAGAGACCCAGTACTTC. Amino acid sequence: CASCPSVGGETQYF.

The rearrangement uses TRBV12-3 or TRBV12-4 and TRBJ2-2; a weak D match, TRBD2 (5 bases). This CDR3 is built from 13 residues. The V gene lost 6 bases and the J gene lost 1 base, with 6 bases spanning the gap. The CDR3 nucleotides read TGTGCCAGCAGCCGGGGGAACACCGGGGAGCTGTTTTTT. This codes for CASSRGNTGELFF.

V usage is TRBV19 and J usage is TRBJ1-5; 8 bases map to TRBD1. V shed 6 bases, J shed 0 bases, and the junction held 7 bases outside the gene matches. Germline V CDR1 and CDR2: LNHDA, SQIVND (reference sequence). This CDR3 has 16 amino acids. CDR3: CASSNTGQGSNQPQHF. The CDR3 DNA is TGTGCCAGTAGCAATACTGGACAGGGTAGCAATCAGCCCCAGCATTTT.

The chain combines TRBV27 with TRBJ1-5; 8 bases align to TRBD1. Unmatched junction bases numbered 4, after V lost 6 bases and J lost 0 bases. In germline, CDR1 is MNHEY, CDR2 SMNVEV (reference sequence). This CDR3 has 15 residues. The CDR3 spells CASRTDRGSNQPQHF. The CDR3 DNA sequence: TGTGCCAGCAGGACCGACAGGGGTAGCAATCAGCCCCAGCATTTT.

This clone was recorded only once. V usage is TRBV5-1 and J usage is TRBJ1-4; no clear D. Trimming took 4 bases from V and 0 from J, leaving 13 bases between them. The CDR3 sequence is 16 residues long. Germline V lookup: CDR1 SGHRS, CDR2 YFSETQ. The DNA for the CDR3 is TGCGCCAGCAGCCCCTATGCCGCTGCAACTAATGAAAAACTGTTTTTT. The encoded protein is CASSPYAAATNEKLFF.

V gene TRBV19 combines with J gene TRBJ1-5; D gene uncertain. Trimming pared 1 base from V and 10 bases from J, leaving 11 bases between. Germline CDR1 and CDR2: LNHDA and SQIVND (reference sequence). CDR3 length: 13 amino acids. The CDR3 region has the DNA TGTGCCAGTAGTATAGTTTGGCGAGGCCCCCAGCATTTT. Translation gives CASSIVWRGPQHF.